Sequencing of this T cell receptor (beta chain) was carried out in a study of blood T cell dynamics during melanoma immunotherapy. To note about this clone: Antigen: not known.

Time point noted: pre-treatment baseline. Response was assessed by RECIST 1.1 at 12 weeks, except a couple of rapid progressors. Study-level results: Cell-free DNA CDR3 sequences most resembled the immune-effector CD8+ subset, which was also most clonal.

Each sorted CD8+ T cell subset had its entire DNA loaded. Using immunoSEQ multiplex PCR, the repertoire was profiled, and TCRdb retains in-frame clones only, with some absent. The sample shows about 3,600 clones, approximately 97% of them seen only once. The CDR3 totals 12 residues. Germline CDR1 is SEHNR and CDR2 is FQNEAQ (reference sequence). Deletions cut 1 base from V and 5 bases from J, with 6 bases between. The chain combines TRBV7-9 with TRBJ2-7, with D unresolved. The clonotype originates from a human donor with melanoma. This specimen was effector memory CD8+ T cells from blood, taken from a patient treated with checkpoint blockade. DNA for the CDR3: TGTGCCAGCAGCTTAGGAATCGACGAGCAGTACTTC. This encodes CASSLGIDEQYF. Drawing the rest from reference TRBV7-9 and TRBJ2-7, the complete variable domain is DTGVSQNPRHKITKRGQNVTFRCDPISEHNRLYWYRQTLGQGPEFLTYFQNEAQLEKSRLLSDRFSAERPKGSFSTLEIQRTEQGDSAMYLCASSLGIDEQYFGPGTRLTVT.